The entry below gives a single T cell receptor (beta chain) sequence along with its context. Its antigen is currently not known. There are no base qualities to consult, and no much larger clone falls within one base. TCRbeta CDR3 regions were amplified from genomic DNA by means of the immunoSEQ Assay, a bias-controlled multiplex PCR. In the source study's methods: Within the assay, amplification of reference gene primers was used to estimate how many nucleated cells each sample contained. To quantify the absolute abundance of each unique TCRbeta CDR3 rearrangement, sequence reads were collapsed and filtered. For each sample, productive Simpson clonality was calculated by taking the square root of Simpson's diversity index across productive rearrangements. Not all clones reach the TCRdb copy of this immuneACCESS table, which keeps in-frame sequences only. Checked studies attribute under half of the gap to unresolved V genes and leave the rest unexplained. The DNA was the basis for D and trimming; V, J and clone size are from that table. This sample gives about 220,000 clones in total; 65% to 90% of them show up just once. More than 2% of the sample is in the top ten clones.

One collaborating source in Seattle enrolled patients while the patients were actively infected and followed the patients over time throughout the course of disease. Whole blood was collected in K2EDTA tubes by collaborating institutions according to the institutions' own protocols. For TCRbeta analysis, collaborators shipped samples as frozen whole blood, isolated PBMCs, or DNA extracted from either of those sample types. This record comes from a study of blood T cell repertoires in COVID-19 (dated by TCRdb to 2018 to 2020). About the full investigation: Samples covering the acute and convalescent phases of COVID-19 were provided by collaborators in the United States, Italy and Spain. The material from the prospective study consisted of cDNA or gDNA derived from T cells, B-cell-depleted T cells, or PBMCs. Subjects who had been exposed to COVID-19, were actively infected with it, or had recovered from it provided the deeply sampled blood TCRbeta repertoires that made up the dataset. A freely available public database, intended as a resource for researchers studying the immune response to SARS-CoV-2, is where the repertoires were released. The samples were drawn from the first 160 participants of the ongoing ImmuneRACE study and from some 1,300 subjects provided by 6 global collaborators. Sample metadata almost always included a de-identified subject ID, COVID-19 status, age in years and sex. Where available, HLA class I and class II types were obtained from metadata supplied by the sample provider rather than from assay-based typing. On the study overall, not on this receptor specifically: Clinical and demographic metadata were provided uncurated, with the amount varying by source and participant.

The CDR3 runs 14 amino acids, cysteine and phenylalanine included. The CDR3 DNA has 42 bases and is translated from base 1. V is reduced by 1 base and J by 6 bases, leaving a spacing of 10 bases between them. The CDR1 and CDR2 encoded by the germline V gene (reference sequence) are SGHNT and YYREEE. This sequence uses TRBV5-4 and TRBJ1-4; TRBD1 could be the D gene, as 6 bases match. The sample consisted of peripheral blood. This TCR was sampled from a woman aged 70-85 years with COVID-19, enrolled during active disease. The CDR3 protein is CASSLSPGDEKLFF. The DNA reads TGTGCCAGCAGCTTGTCTCCAGGGGATGAAAAACTGTTTTTT.